One sample yielded the 31 T cell receptor beta chains listed below, sequenced in a study of beta chain features in type 1 diabetes. All of the isolated RNA was reverse transcribed, so expressed TCRB transcripts were sequenced. Method: immunoSEQ multiplex PCR; TCRdb's copy keeps in-frame clones and lacks some. This sample yields about 270,000 clones, of which less than 15% are seen a single time; about 0.03% belongs to the top ten. Sequencing was carried out using naive CD4+ T cells from blood. The receptor set was obtained from a woman in her 40s in good health.

This clone was recorded at least ten times. The genes are TRBV4-3 and TRBJ1-5; no definite D call. Germline values: CDR1 LGHNA, CDR2 YSLEER. The V end lost 0 bases, the J end lost 3 bases, and 12 bases lay between the germline ends. The CDR3 has 16 amino acids. As DNA, the CDR3 is TGCGCCAGCAGCCAAGAGTTCGGCGGATACAATCAGCCCCAGCATTTT. It is translated as CASSQEFGGYNQPQHF.

The V call is TRBV7-8, the J call TRBJ1-6; D not certain. Germline values: CDR1 SGHVS, CDR2 FQNEAQ. The CDR3 extends over 15 amino acids. V was trimmed by 4 bases and J by 9 bases, leaving 16 bases between them. Here the CDR3 DNA reads TGTGCCAGCAGCTCTAGCGGCTCTAGGAGTTCACCCCTCCACTTT. Translating gives CASSSSGSRSSPLHF.

This clone was seen a few times. At one end, the junction sequence differs from germline, possibly due to a read error. The chain recombines TRBV5-1 with TRBJ2-5, with 7 bases aligning to TRBD2. The CDR3 extends over 15 amino acids. Looked up from germline, CDR1 is SGHRS and CDR2 is YFSETQ. The CDR3 is CASSFEPGLQETQYF. The CDR3 nucleotides are TGTGCCAGCAGCTTCGAACCGGGACTACAAGAGACCCAGTACTTC.

The chain combines TRBV7-2 with TRBJ1-6; 11 positions match TRBD1. Per germline, CDR1 SGHTA and CDR2 FQGNSA. J was trimmed by 6 bases and V by 5 bases; bases with no gene match: 9. CDR3 length equals 17 residues. CDR3 amino acids: CASSPWDRGIGNSPLHF. The DNA of the CDR3 is TGTGCCAGCAGCCCTTGGGACAGGGGGATTGGTAATTCACCCCTCCACTTT.

The sample holds a few counts of this clone. This chain connects TRBV7-2 to TRBJ2-1; 8 positions agree with TRBD2. The CDR3 runs 16 residues. Trimming took 0 bases from V and 5 from J; bases not matched to a gene: 6. Germline CDR1 reads SGHTA; CDR2 reads FQGNSA. The CDR3 protein is CASSLALAGSHNEQFF. The CDR3 bases are TGTGCCAGCAGCTTAGCGCTAGCGGGTTCCCACAATGAGCAGTTCTTC.

CDR3 protein: CASSLSSRDRGYEQYF. CDR3 nucleotide sequence: TGCGCCAGCAGCTTGTCCTCCCGGGACAGGGGCTACGAGCAGTACTTC. V gene TRBV5-1 combines with J gene TRBJ2-7; TRBD1 agrees at 10 bases. The germline gives CDR1 SGHRS, CDR2 YFSETQ. There are 16 residues in the CDR3. Germline trimming cut 1 base from V and 3 bases from J; bases unmatched to any gene: 7.

This clone has more than one count but fewer than ten. This sequence joins TRBV25-1 and TRBJ2-2; a possible D gene is TRBD1 (6 bases). The germline gives CDR1 MGHDK, CDR2 SYGVNS. V lost 5 bases, J lost 4 bases, and 14 bases lay in between. The CDR3 covers 15 residues. DNA of the CDR3: TGTGCCAGCAGTTCAGGGGCTTTAGGCACCGGGGAGCTGTTTTTT. It yields the protein CASSSGALGTGELFF. The variable domain in full, with the rest retrieved from reference TRBV25-1 and TRBJ2-2, is EADIYQTPRYLVIGTGKKITLECSQTMGHDKMYWYQQDPGMELHLIHYSYGVNSTEKGDLSSESTVSRIRTEHFPLTLESARPSHTSQYLCASSSGALGTGELFFGEGSRLTVL.

This clone was seen only a few times. The rearrangement joins TRBV7-9 to TRBJ1-6, with a weak D call TRBD1 (5 bases). The CDR3 extends over 16 amino acids. Trimming removed 5 bases from V and 7 bases from J, with 18 bases in between. Per germline, CDR1 SEHNR and CDR2 FQNEAQ (reference sequence). CDR3 coding DNA: TGTGCCAGCAGCACCCTCCTACCCCAGGGCAATTCACCCCTCCACTTT. Translated: CASSTLLPQGNSPLHF.

The chain joins TRBV13 to TRBJ2-7, with 7 bases identical to TRBD1. The CDR3 contains 15 residues. V was clipped by 5 bases and J by 3 bases; unmatched bases: 10. CDR1 and CDR2 (germline): PRHDT, FYEKMQ (reference sequence). CDR3: CASSTRTGRFYEQYF. DNA for the CDR3: TGTGCCAGCAGCACCCGGACAGGCCGTTTCTACGAGCAGTACTTC. Full variable domain (remainder filled in from reference TRBV13 and TRBJ2-7): AAGVIQSPRHLIKEKRETATLKCYPIPRHDTVYWYQQGPGQDPQFLISFYEKMQSDKGSIPDRFSAQQFSDYHSELNMSSLELGDSALYFCASSTRTGRFYEQYFGPGTRLTVT.

The chain combines TRBV19 with TRBJ1-3; D unclear. The CDR3 is made up of 15 amino acids. V was cut by 3 bases and J by 0 bases, with 9 bases left in between. Germline loops: CDR1 LNHDA, CDR2 SQIVND (reference sequence). In nucleotides, the CDR3 is TGTGCCAGTAGTATGCGGGGAGGCTCTGGAAACACCATATATTTT. This codes for CASSMRGGSGNTIYF.

This chain joins TRBV7-8 and TRBJ1-3; TRBD1 might be the D (5 bases). Germline loops: CDR1 SGHVS, CDR2 FQNEAQ. The CDR3 contains 17 residues. Trimming removed 0 bases at V and 0 bases at J, with 12 bases between. The CDR3 protein is CASSLAPTGFSGNTIYF. CDR3 DNA: TGTGCCAGCAGCTTAGCCCCCACAGGATTCTCTGGAAACACCATATATTTT.

This chain uses TRBV4-3 with TRBJ2-7; 7 nucleotides line up with TRBD2. CDR3 length: 15 residues. Germline CDR1 reads LGHNA; CDR2 reads YSLEER. The V gene end was trimmed by 1 base and the J gene end by 7 bases; junction bases not matched to a gene: 10. The CDR3 nucleotides read TGCGCCAGCAGCCAAGCTGGGGCGGGAGCGGGGGAGCAGTACTTC. It codes for CASSQAGAGAGEQYF.

There are a few counts of this clone. The rearrangement uses TRBV6-1 and TRBJ1-1; D perhaps matches TRBD1 (5 bases). Per germline, CDR1 MNHNS and CDR2 SASEGT. This CDR3 spans 13 amino acids. Trimming took 8 bases from V and 1 from J, leaving 11 bases between them. CDR3 amino acids: CASAAGWNTEAFF. In DNA form, the CDR3 reads TGTGCCAGCGCCGCAGGGTGGAACACTGAAGCTTTCTTT.

V and J are TRBV7-8 and TRBJ2-7; TRBD2 matches at 12 bases. There are 17 residues in the CDR3. CDR1 is SGHVS and CDR2 is FQNEAQ in the germline V gene. V lost 0 bases and J lost 3; bases outside the gene matches: 6. The CDR3 region has the DNA TGTGCCAGCAGCTTAGCGCCAGGACTAGCGGGGTTCTACGAGCAGTACTTC. Translated: CASSLAPGLAGFYEQYF.

The chain has TRBV7-2 and TRBJ1-3; 10 positions agree with TRBD1. This CDR3 contains 17 residues. The germline CDR1 and CDR2 sequences are SGHTA and FQGNSA. Losses at the gene ends were 0 bases for V and 0 bases for J; bases not matched to a gene: 2. The CDR3 nucleotides are TGTGCCAGCAGCTTAGCCCGGACAGGGGGCTCTGGAAACACCATATATTTT. Residues: CASSLARTGGSGNTIYF.

The table lists this clone with a few counts. The V call is TRBV13, the J call TRBJ1-2; TRBD1 matches at 12 bases. In germline, CDR1 is PRHDT, CDR2 FYEKMQ (reference sequence). Trimming cost V 2 bases and J 4 bases; bases outside gene matches: 5. The CDR3 totals 16 residues. CDR3 nucleotides: TGTGCCAGCAGCTTAAGGGGACAGGGGGCTACCTATGGCTACACCTTC. Translating gives CASSLRGQGATYGYTF.

This chain uses TRBV4-1 with TRBJ1-1, with D unresolved. CDR3 length: 13 residues. V lost 1 base, J lost 10 bases, and 13 bases lay in between. CDR1 is MGHRA and CDR2 is YSYEKL in the germline V gene. As DNA, the CDR3 is TGCGCCAGCAGCCAAGGGGCCCGCCTTGGAGCTTTCTTT. This gives the protein CASSQGARLGAFF.

This chain connects TRBV7-2 to TRBJ2-7; 8 nucleotides line up with TRBD2. The CDR3 is 15 amino acids. Trimming at V came to 5 bases and at J to 3 bases, leaving 9 bases not matched to a gene. CDR1 and CDR2 (germline): SGHTA, FQGNSA. CDR3 sequence: CASSAGTRGGYEQYF. The CDR3 DNA sequence: TGTGCCAGCAGCGCCGGGACTAGAGGGGGCTACGAGCAGTACTTC.

The rearrangement uses TRBV5-6 and TRBJ2-2; no firm D call. CDR1 is SGHDT, CDR2 YYEEEE, per germline. The ends were cut back, 4 bases at V and 5 bases at J, with 6 bases in the middle. The CDR3 extends over 12 amino acids. CDR3 protein: CASSRSTGELFF. The CDR3 region has the DNA TGTGCCAGCAGCCGCAGTACCGGGGAGCTGTTTTTT.

This clone was seen ten or more times. The chain combines TRBV21-1 with TRBJ2-1; no check of the table's D call, TRBD1, against the DNA was made. TRBV21-1 is termed a pseudogene. The CDR3 extends over 12 amino acids. The CDR3 coding sequence is TGTGCCCCCAGGGTGGGGAACAATGAGCAGTTCTTC. As protein: CAPRVGNNEQFF.

This clone has just a few counts. The chain has TRBV7-9 and TRBJ2-5, with a tentative D call TRBD1 (7 bases). The CDR3 length is 14 residues. Trimming took 4 bases from V and 13 from J, leaving 22 bases between them. Germline CDR1 is SEHNR and CDR2 is FQNEAQ (reference sequence). CDR3: CASSSQGGQGCPYF. The CDR3 coding sequence is TGTGCCAGCAGCTCTCAGGGGGGCCAGGGTTGTCCGTACTTC. The variable domain in full, with the rest retrieved from reference TRBV7-9 and TRBJ2-5, is DTGVSQNPRHKITKRGQNVTFRCDPISEHNRLYWYRQTLGQGPEFLTYFQNEAQLEKSRLLSDRFSAERPKGSFSTLEIQRTEQGDSAMYLCASSSQGGQGCPYFGPGTRLLVL.

The chain employs TRBV9 and TRBJ1-1; TRBD1 might be the D (5 bases). V gave up 0 bases and J gave up 1 base, with 16 bases separating them. CDR1 and CDR2 (germline): SGDLS, YYNGEE. The CDR3 is 17 amino acids. The CDR3 sequence is CASSVDGGPTANTEAFF. The CDR3 DNA follows: TGTGCCAGCAGCGTAGACGGGGGACCCACGGCGAACACTGAAGCTTTCTTT.

This chain connects TRBV6-6 to TRBJ2-3; TRBD2 matches 12 bases. This CDR3 is 14 amino acids long. The germline V gene has CDR1 MNHNY and CDR2 SVGAGI (reference sequence). V lost 7 bases and J lost 6; bases outside the gene matches: 5. This CDR3 reads CASKGTSGGDTQYF. In DNA, the CDR3 is TGTGCCAGCAAGGGAACTAGCGGGGGGGATACGCAGTATTTT.

This clone was seen a few times. The chain has TRBV4-3 and TRBJ2-3; 9 bases are a match to TRBD2. This CDR3 comprises 19 residues. Trimming at V came to 0 bases and at J to 2 bases, leaving 12 bases not matched to a gene. Germline-derived CDR1 and CDR2 are LGHNA and YSLEER. CDR3 amino acids: CASSQDHWRGGLVTDTQYF. CDR3 nucleotides: TGCGCCAGCAGCCAAGATCATTGGCGGGGGGGACTCGTCACAGATACGCAGTATTTT.

This clone was found a few times. V and J are TRBV2 and TRBJ1-2; D remains unclear. The V end was cut by 3 bases, the J end by 5 bases, with 7 bases between. From germline, CDR1 is SNHLY and CDR2 FYNNEI. The CDR3 extends over 12 amino acids. The CDR3 loop is CASSDPGYGYTF. The DNA of the CDR3 is TGTGCCAGCAGTGATCCGGGGTATGGCTACACCTTC.

The V gene is TRBV6-1, the J gene TRBJ2-2, with 13 bases identical to TRBD2. CDR1 is MNHNS and CDR2 is SASEGT in the germline V gene. The CDR3 sequence is 15 residues long. J lost 7 bases, V lost 6 bases, and 5 bases had no gene match. The CDR3 sequence: CASRAGTSGVGELFF. The CDR3 coding sequence is TGTGCCAGCAGAGCCGGGACTAGCGGGGTCGGGGAGCTGTTTTTT.

CDR3 coding DNA: TGTGCCAGCAGCACGGGATTCTCGTACACTGAAGCTTTCTTT. Its translation: CASSTGFSYTEAFF. J is TRBJ1-1 and V is TRBV5-4; D unclear. The CDR3 extends over 14 amino acids. Germline values: CDR1 SGHNT, CDR2 YYREEE (reference sequence). V lost 4 bases to trimming and J lost 3 bases, with 13 bases between them. The whole variable domain, remainder taken from reference TRBV5-4 and TRBJ1-1, is ETGVTQSPTHLIKTRGQQVTLRCSSQSGHNTVSWYQQALGQGPQFIFQYYREEENGRGNFPPRFSGLQFPNYSSELNVNALELDDSALYLCASSTGFSYTEAFFGQGTRLTVV.

This clone was seen ten or more times. The CDR3 nucleotides read TGTGCCACCAAATTGGCCAGCGGCTCCTACGAGCAGTACTTC. It is translated as CATKLASGSYEQYF. This chain connects TRBV15 to TRBJ2-7; the D gene is possibly TRBD2 (5 bases). V dropped 7 bases and J dropped 0 bases, with 13 bases sitting between them. CDR1 is LNHNV and CDR2 is YYDKDF in the germline V gene (reference sequence). The CDR3 length is 14 residues. The full variable domain, completed using reference TRBV15 and TRBJ2-7, is DAMVIQNPRYQVTQFGKPVTLSCSQTLNHNVMYWYQQKSSQAPKLLFHYYDKDFNNEADTPDNFQSRRPNTSFCFLDIRSPGLGDTAMYLCATKLASGSYEQYFGPGTRLTVT.

This clone has just a few counts. The V and J genes are TRBV27 and TRBJ2-7; 9 bases are a match to TRBD1. CDR3 length: 16 amino acids. The germline V gene has CDR1 MNHEY and CDR2 SMNVEV (reference sequence). J gave up 6 bases and V 3 bases, and 12 bases lay outside the gene matches. The CDR3 nucleotides read TGTGCCAGCAGTTTTGCCATCGGGACAGGGAAATTCGAGCAGTACTTC. Encoded protein: CASSFAIGTGKFEQYF.

Points on this clone: The junction and the germline gene differ at one end; a read error may be behind it. V gene TRBV7-9 combines with J gene TRBJ2-1, with 10 bases that match TRBD1. CDR1 is SEHNR and CDR2 is FQNEAQ in the germline V gene (reference sequence). This CDR3 is 16 amino acids long. CDR3 coding DNA: TGTGCCAGCAGCCGACAGGGGGCCGGGGCTCTCAATCAGCAGTTCTTC. Its protein is CASSRQGAGALNQQFF.

The J gene is TRBJ1-4, the V gene TRBV2, with 10 bases identical to TRBD1. Germline CDR1 and CDR2: SNHLY and FYNNEI. Trimming at V came to 6 bases and at J to 3 bases, leaving 10 bases not matched to a gene. The length of the CDR3 is 17 residues. CDR3 DNA: TGTGCCAGCAGCTCTGACAGGGGGCGAAGGGCTAATGAAAAACTGTTTTTT. It yields the protein CASSSDRGRRANEKLFF.